The next 29 T cell receptor beta chains were all read from a single sample in a study of T cells in Graves' hyperthyroidism and ophthalmopathy. Amplification yielded TCR beta CDR3 regions, with RNA transcripts as the source. A first-round RT-PCR of the TCR CDR3 used the HTBI primer set. TCRdb itself ran the multiplex PCR reads through MiXCR, one entry per CDR3 protein. The table includes approximately 400,000 distinct CDR3 sequences, approximately 14% detected once. The sequenced sample was blood. The origin of the receptors is a woman aged 18-29 years with Graves' hyperthyroidism that later progressed to Graves' ophthalmopathy.

This clonotype has ten or more counts. V usage is TRBV5-8 and J usage is TRBJ2-3, with a possible D match to TRBD1 (5 bases). CDR1 and CDR2 from the germline V gene are SGHTS and YDEGEE. CDR3 length: 15 residues. V lost 2 bases and J lost 2, with 12 bases in between. Here the CDR3 reads CASSLSRQYTDTQYF. The CDR3, as DNA: TGTGCCAGCAGCTTAAGCCGACAGTACACAGATACGCAGTATTTT.

This clonotype was seen only a few times. At one boundary the junction diverges from the germline segment, which might be a read error. V is TRBV24-1 and J is TRBJ2-1; D is undetermined. The CDR3 is 15 residues long. Germline CDR1 and CDR2: KGHDR and SFDVKD. DNA of the CDR3: TGTGCCACCAGTGATCCCTTAGCAGTCTACACTGAGCAGTTCTTC. This translates into CATSDPLAVYTEQFF.

The rearrangement uses TRBV19 and TRBJ1-3, with D possibly matching TRBD1 (6 bases). V shed 8 bases and J shed 4 bases, with 15 bases lying between them. The germline V gene has CDR1 LNHDA and CDR2 SQIVND (reference sequence). This CDR3 is 14 amino acids long. CDR3 bases: TGTGCCAGTCATCTCTCCGGGGGCGGAAACACCATATATTTT. Protein sequence: CASHLSGGGNTIYF.

This clonotype has only a few counts. One end of the junction is discordant with germline, which a read error may explain. The J gene is TRBJ1-1, the V gene TRBV7-2, with D perhaps TRBD1 (5 bases). This CDR3 spans 14 amino acids. The germline V gene has CDR1 SGHTA and CDR2 FQGNSA. The DNA for the CDR3 is TGTGCCAGCAGCTTAGCTAGGGGTGTCACTGAAGCTTCCTTT. Encoded protein: CASSLARGVTEASF.

This clonotype was seen a handful of times. The rearrangement joins TRBV2 to TRBJ2-5; maybe TRBD2 (7 bases). The CDR3 runs to 15 residues. CDR1 and CDR2 (germline): SNHLY, FYNNEI. Trimming removed 1 base from V and 9 bases from J, with 18 bases in between. CDR3 DNA sequence: TGTGCCAGCAGTGAAGGGCGGGGGCCGGCGGCGGCCCAGTACTTC. This gives the protein CASSEGRGPAAAQYF. Based on the CDR3 plus reference TRBV2 and TRBJ2-5, the full variable domain is EPEVTQTPSHQVTQMGQEVILRCVPISNHLYFYWYRQILGQKVEFLVSFYNNEISEKSEIFDDQFSVERPDGSNFTLKIRSTKLEDSAMYFCASSEGRGPAAAQYFGPGTRLLVL.

At least ten counts were recorded for this clonotype. The chain joins TRBV12-5 to TRBJ2-2, with D uncertain. The V end was cut by 2 bases, the J end by 7 bases, with 14 bases between. This CDR3 is built from 15 residues. The germline V gene encodes CDR1 LGHNT and CDR2 FRNRAP. CDR3 DNA: TGTGCTAGTGGTTTGTGGACGGCCCGACGCGGGGAGCTGTTTTTT. Amino acids: CASGLWTARRGELFF.

Ten or more counts support this clonotype. The genes are TRBV28 and TRBJ1-5; D uncertain. Looked up from germline, CDR1 is MDHEN and CDR2 is SYDVKM. Trimming took 6 bases from V and 7 from J, leaving 13 bases between them. The CDR3 has 13 amino acids. CDR3 DNA: TGTGCCAGCAGGTTGACCTGGGAGCAGCCCCAGCATTTT. It translates to CASRLTWEQPQHF.

This clonotype was found many times. The chain recombines TRBV6-1 with TRBJ2-5; D is unclear. This CDR3 comprises 12 residues. Germline V lookup: CDR1 MNHNS, CDR2 SASEGT. Trimming left V 4 bases short and J 3 bases short, with 6 bases between. DNA for the CDR3: TGTGCCAGCAGTGCGGCGGAAGAGACCCAGTACTTC. Its protein product is CASSAAEETQYF.

The chain combines TRBV6-5 with TRBJ1-6; D gene unclear. Trimming pared 0 bases from V and 7 bases from J, leaving 4 bases between. This CDR3 spans 13 amino acids. Germline V gene lookup returns CDR1 MNHEY and CDR2 SVGAGI. CDR3 sequence: CASSYSRNSPLHF. Here the CDR3 DNA reads TGTGCCAGCAGTTACTCCAGAAATTCACCCCTCCACTTT.

The table lists this clonotype with many counts. The V gene is TRBV27, the J gene TRBJ2-7; D possibly matches TRBD1 or TRBD2 (5 bases each). Looked up from germline, CDR1 is MNHEY and CDR2 is SMNVEV (reference sequence). The CDR3 extends over 14 amino acids. Trimming removed 3 bases from V and 0 bases from J, with 9 bases in between. The CDR3 spells CASSFGTGSYEQYF. The CDR3 DNA sequence: TGTGCCAGCAGTTTTGGGACCGGCTCCTACGAGCAGTACTTC.

This clonotype was observed at least ten times. The J gene is TRBJ2-7, the V gene TRBV10-3, with TRBD2 matching over 12 bases. Germline V CDR1 and CDR2: ENHRY, SYGVKD. V trimming: 6 bases; J trimming: 2 bases; junction bases outside the gene matches: 17. The length of the CDR3 is 19 residues. This CDR3 reads CAIRTNSGLAGTLTYEQYF. CDR3 DNA: TGTGCCATCAGAACCAACTCAGGACTAGCGGGAACCCTCACCTACGAGCAGTACTTC.

In this sample, this clonotype turned up many times. The rearrangement links TRBV20-1 to TRBJ2-1; TRBD2 aligns across 7 bases. V gave up 2 bases and J gave up 0 bases; unmatched junction bases: 4. Germline V CDR1 and CDR2: DFQATT, SNEGSKA (reference sequence). The CDR3 totals 15 residues. The CDR3 bases are TGCAGTGCTAGAAGGCGCGGGAGCTCCTACAATGAGCAGTTCTTC. It codes for CSARRRGSSYNEQFF.

At least ten counts were recorded for this clonotype. This chain uses TRBV6-1 with TRBJ1-1; tentative D call: TRBD1 (5 bases). The CDR3 length is 15 residues. Germline CDR1 reads MNHNS; CDR2 reads SASEGT. V lost 4 bases and J lost 7, with 19 bases in between. The CDR3 DNA follows: TGTGCCAGCAGTGGGGGTTCAGGGACGACAAGTGAAGCTTTCTTT. This codes for CASSGGSGTTSEAFF.

Many counts were recorded for this clonotype. This chain uses TRBV29-1 with TRBJ2-1, with D perhaps matching TRBD2 (5 bases). This CDR3 spans 13 amino acids. Per the germline V gene, CDR1 is SQVTM and CDR2 is ANQGSEA. V was clipped by 4 bases and J by 10 bases, with 17 bases between them. The CDR3 loop is CSVVMGSGGEQFF. As DNA, the CDR3 is TGCAGCGTTGTCATGGGGAGCGGAGGAGAGCAGTTCTTC.

A remark on this clonotype: It is unclear where the CDR3 begins or ends on the DNA, so no DNA is shown, and the CDR3 is as TCRdb lists it. The rearrangement links TRBV28 to TRBJ2-2; TRBD1 reflects the table's D call only, with no check against the DNA. Ends included, the CDR3 has 15 residues. Germline V gene sequence: CDR1 MDHEN, CDR2 SYDVKM. The CDR3 loop reads CASIRARGGTGELFF.

This clonotype was counted many times. The chain couples TRBV11-2 to TRBJ2-3; D assignment may be TRBD1 or TRBD2 (9 bases each). The germline gives CDR1 SGHAT, CDR2 FQNNGV. V lost 2 bases to trimming and J lost 1 base, with 22 bases between them. The CDR3 has 19 residues. Here the CDR3 reads CASSLRGQGQREGTDTQYF. CDR3 coding DNA: TGTGCCAGCAGCTTAAGGGGACAGGGTCAGCGGGAGGGCACAGATACGCAGTATTTT.

Comments on this clonotype: An end of the junction differs from the germline gene, which may be a read error. The V gene is TRBV20-1, the J gene TRBJ2-1; D gene ambiguous. CDR3 length: 13 amino acids. CDR1 and CDR2 (germline): DFQATT, SNEGSKA (reference sequence). The CDR3 DNA reads as TGCAGTGCTAGAGAAGGAGCTTGGAATGACCAGTTCTTC. Translating gives CSAREGAWNDQFF.

Regarding this clonotype: With a much larger clone just one base away, this may be a read error. V and J are TRBV7-9 and TRBJ2-3, with D possibly being TRBD1 (5 bases). Germline V gene data show CDR1 as SEHNR and CDR2 as FQNEAQ (reference sequence). Between the trimmed V and J ends, which lost 1 base and 2 bases, there was a span of 13 bases. The CDR3 has 16 amino acids. The CDR3 loop reads CASSLDRRVTTDTQYF. The CDR3 DNA sequence: TGTGCCAGCAGCTTAGATCGCAGGGTTACCACAGATACGCAGTATTTT.

The chain uses TRBV25-1 and TRBJ1-1; D remains unclear. The CDR3 has 12 residues. Trimming removed 0 bases from V and 11 bases from J, with 10 bases in between. Germline values: CDR1 MGHDK, CDR2 SYGVNS. The CDR3 reads CASSEYPARAFF. In nucleotides, the CDR3 is TGTGCCAGCAGTGAATATCCGGCGCGGGCTTTCTTT. The entire variable domain, with the rest obtained from reference TRBV25-1 and TRBJ1-1, is as follows: EADIYQTPRYLVIGTGKKITLECSQTMGHDKMYWYQQDPGMELHLIHYSYGVNSTEKGDLSSESTVSRIRTEHFPLTLESARPSHTSQYLCASSEYPARAFFGQGTRLTVV.

This clonotype was observed many times. The genes are TRBV6-5 and TRBJ1-2; TRBD1 might be the D (6 bases). V lost 0 bases and J 7 bases, leaving 15 bases between the germline ends. This CDR3 is built from 15 residues. Germline assignment: CDR1 MNHEY and CDR2 SVGAGI. The CDR3 bases are TGTGCCAGCAGTTACTCAGGGGGGGCCCTACCTGGCTACACCTTC. The encoded protein is CASSYSGGALPGYTF.

This clonotype was picked up many times. The rearrangement joins TRBV12-3 or TRBV12-4 to TRBJ2-2, with TRBD2 matching 7 bases. V lost 3 bases and J lost 6; bases outside the gene matches: 10. The CDR3 loop spans 16 amino acids. This chain's CDR3 is CASSLKGRAIAGELFF. CDR3 sequence (DNA): TGTGCCAGCAGTTTGAAAGGGAGGGCAATAGCCGGGGAGCTGTTTTTT.

Many counts were recorded for this clonotype. V and J are TRBV28 and TRBJ2-7; TRBD2 matches at 7 bases. Per the germline V gene, CDR1 is MDHEN and CDR2 is SYDVKM. The CDR3 spans 16 residues. Trimming removed 2 bases from V and 7 bases from J; junction bases left unmatched: 14. CDR3 DNA: TGTGCCAGCAGTTTACCCGCCTGGGCGGGAGCTAGTGAGCAGTACTTC. This translates into CASSLPAWAGASEQYF.

This clonotype was seen at least ten times. The V gene is TRBV6-2 or TRBV6-3, the J gene TRBJ1-1; D unclear. The V end lost 1 base, the J end lost 3 bases, and 6 bases lay between the germline ends. Germline CDR1 and CDR2: MNHEY and SVGEGT. This CDR3 spans 13 amino acids. In nucleotides, the CDR3 is TGTGCCAGCAGTTACTGGTGGGACACTGAAGCTTTCTTT. This sequence encodes CASSYWWDTEAFF.

The chain employs TRBV5-1 and TRBJ2-3; D unresolved. The CDR3 is made up of 15 amino acids. Trimming shortened V by 1 base and J by 0 bases, and 9 bases separated the two germline ends. Germline CDR1 reads SGHRS; CDR2 reads YFSETQ. In nucleotides, the CDR3 is TGCGCCAGCAGCTTGCGACACCCTAGCACAGATACGCAGTATTTT. Residues: CASSLRHPSTDTQYF.

This clonotype occurred many times. The rearrangement joins TRBV7-9 to TRBJ2-2; no firm D call. Germline CDR1 SEHNR, CDR2 FQNEAQ (reference sequence). V was pared by 2 bases and J by 6 bases, with 13 bases between. The CDR3 loop spans 15 amino acids. CDR3 nucleotides: TGTGCCAGCAGCTTAAGGGCGGAAGGTGCCGGGGAGCTGTTTTTT. Translating it yields CASSLRAEGAGELFF. The full variable domain, completed using reference TRBV7-9 and TRBJ2-2, is DTGVSQNPRHKITKRGQNVTFRCDPISEHNRLYWYRQTLGQGPEFLTYFQNEAQLEKSRLLSDRFSAERPKGSFSTLEIQRTEQGDSAMYLCASSLRAEGAGELFFGEGSRLTVL.

This clonotype was counted ten times or more. The CDR3 DNA reads TGTGCCAGCATCTTCGGGACGAACACTGAAGCTTTCTTT. Translation: CASIFGTNTEAFF. J is TRBJ1-1 and V is TRBV12-3 or TRBV12-4; maybe TRBD1 (5 bases). The CDR3 totals 13 residues. The V end lost 7 bases, the J end lost 1 base, and 10 bases lay between the germline ends.

This chain joins TRBV24-1 and TRBJ2-7; 10 bases match TRBD2. Germline loops: CDR1 KGHDR, CDR2 SFDVKD. The length of the CDR3 is 17 residues. Trimming removed 4 bases from V and 9 bases from J; junction bases left unmatched: 17. The CDR3 DNA sequence: TGTGCCACCAGTGACCAGCGGGAGGGCCTTAATCATGGGTGGCAGTACTTC. This translates into CATSDQREGLNHGWQYF.

Notes on this clonotype: A much larger clone differs from this one at a single base, so this may be a read error. The chain is built from TRBV7-6 and TRBJ2-1, with a tentative D call TRBD2 (5 bases). The tail of the sequence fits TRBJ2-5 better, so the J call may be wrong. The CDR3 length is 11 residues. Germline values: CDR1 SGHVS, CDR2 FNYEAQ. CDR3 nucleotide sequence: TGTGCCAGCAGCTCCCGGGGTACCCAGTACTTC. It translates to CASSSRGTQYF.

This clonotype was recorded a few times. The chain combines TRBV28 with TRBJ2-1; D is unresolved. The CDR3 totals 14 residues. V was trimmed by 6 bases and J by 2 bases, leaving 11 bases between them. In germline, CDR1 is MDHEN, CDR2 SYDVKM. The DNA for the CDR3 is TGTGCCAGCAGCGCAGCAGAGGCCTACAATGAGCAGTTCTTC. This codes for CASSAAEAYNEQFF.